This record looks at one T cell receptor (beta chain) sequence and its context. This sample was taken from a study of regulatory T cells in long-lasting Graves disease. Through Arm-PCR of CDR3 regions and iRepertoire HTBI primers, TCR beta libraries were built. From the multiplex PCR reads, TCRdb called clonotypes with MiXCR, one entry per CDR3 protein. The top ten clones hold roughly 25% of a sample with 450,000 to 650,000 distinct CDR3 sequences, about 16% of them seen once. The time point: newly diagnosed GD, antithyroid drugs for less than 3 months. PBMC-derived RNA was used for the TCR library. Germline CDR1 reads SEHNR; CDR2 reads FQNEAQ (reference sequence). The CDR3 length is 12 residues. Deletions cut 3 bases from V and 6 bases from J, with 6 bases between. Another study also made use of these data, one on T cells in Graves' hyperthyroidism and ophthalmopathy.

This TCR came from a middle-aged woman with Graves disease. The material sequenced was peripheral blood mononuclear cells (PBMCs), taken at new diagnosis, from a patient treated with antithyroid drugs. The gene calls are TRBV7-9 and TRBJ2-4; D is ambiguous. This CDR3 is CASSFGGNIQYF. CDR3 DNA sequence: TGTGCCAGCAGCTTTGGCGGAAACATTCAGTACTTC.